Listed here are 8 T cell receptor beta chains from one sample, sequenced in a study of T cells in women clearing cervical HPV infection. Clones were read by immunoSEQ multiplex PCR, and TCRdb kept only the in-frame ones, dropping some. Here the sample table reports about 31,000 clones. Sequenced input: blood buffy coat. These receptors originate from a woman between 18 and 70 years old with a cervical HPV16 infection that either progressed to CIN3+ or cleared (not recorded which).

As concerns this clone: The read stops 3 residues short of the end of the CDR3; the missing end is completed from the germline J gene. The gene calls are TRBV7-2 and TRBJ1-4, with D maybe TRBD1 (5 bases). The CDR3 loop spans 14 amino acids. Germline V gene data show CDR1 as SGHTA and CDR2 as FQGNSA. The chain's CDR3 is CASNQGRVASPLFF. CDR3 DNA (partial): TGTGCCAGCAACCAGGGCAGGGTAGCTTCACCA.

Regarding this clone: Read sequence stops 3 residues before the CDR3 end, and the germline J gene provides the missing end. The chain is built from TRBV7-6 and TRBJ2-1, with D possibly matching TRBD2 (6 bases). The V end was cut by 5 bases, the J end by 5 bases, with 16 bases between. The CDR3 sequence is 15 residues long. From germline, CDR1 is SGHVS and CDR2 FNYEAQ. The covered CDR3 bases are TGTGCCAGCAGCCAACAGTTCGGGACTCACAATGAG. Translation gives CASSQQFGTHNE. The full CDR3 protein reads CASSQQFGTHNEQFF.

Comments on this clone: Sequencing ends 3 residues short of the CDR3 end; the germline J gene provides the rest. The V gene is TRBV7-2, the J gene TRBJ2-5; no clear D. CDR1 and CDR2 (germline): SGHTA, FQGNSA. The CDR3 runs 15 residues. The V end lost 7 bases, the J end lost 2 bases, and 17 bases lay between the germline ends. The part of the CDR3 DNA that was read is TGTGCCAGCACCTTTTTCAGAAACCCTCAAGAGACC. It codes for CASTFFRNPQET. The full CDR3 sequence reads CASTFFRNPQETQYF. Variable domain in full (rest from reference TRBV7-2 and TRBJ2-5): GAGVSQSPSNKVTEKGKDVELRCDPISGHTALYWYRQSLGQGLEFLIYFQGNSAPDKSGLPSDRFSAERTGGSVSTLTIQRTQQEDSAVYLCASTFFRNPQETQYFGPGTRLLVL.

The CDR3 reads CSATSGRASDSYEQYF. Incomplete CDR3 DNA: TGCAGTGCTACTAGCGGGAGGGCTAGTGACTCCTACGAG. The genes are TRBV20-1 and TRBJ2-7; 12 bases agree with TRBD2. The sequence runs out 3 residues before the end of the CDR3; the remainder is reconstructed from the germline J gene. Looked up from germline, CDR1 is DFQATT and CDR2 is SNEGSKA (reference sequence). V dropped 4 bases and J dropped 0; count of bases not matched to a gene: 7. This CDR3 is 16 amino acids long.

CDR3 DNA (partial): TGTGCCAGCAGTGGAGAACGGGGCACCGGGGAG. This translates into CASSGERGTGE. The entire CDR3 reads CASSGERGTGELFF. The chain joins TRBV2 to TRBJ2-2; D is perhaps TRBD2 (5 bases). The DNA ends 3 residues before the CDR3 does, and the rest of the CDR3 is filled in from the germline J gene. The V gene lost 4 bases and the J gene lost 4 bases, with 10 bases spanning the gap. The CDR3 length is 14 residues. The germline CDR1 and CDR2 sequences are SNHLY and FYNNEI.

As concerns this clone: The read ends 3 residues before the CDR3 terminus; that terminus is restored from the germline J gene. V is TRBV7-6 and J is TRBJ2-4, with TRBD1 matching 10 bases. Germline CDR1 is SGHVS and CDR2 is FNYEAQ. CDR3 size: 14 residues. The covered CDR3 bases are TGTGCCAGCAGCCCGGGGACAGGGGTAGAGACT. Residues: CASSPGTGVET. In full, the CDR3 is CASSPGTGVETQYF.

A word on this clone: The DNA ends 3 residues before the CDR3 does, and the rest of the CDR3 is filled in from the germline J gene. The chain has TRBV12-3 or TRBV12-4 and TRBJ2-3, with D possibly matching TRBD2 (6 bases). Trimming removed 7 bases from V and 0 bases from J, with 14 bases in between. CDR3 size: 15 residues. CDR3 region: CASTPSDTSTDTQYF. Partial CDR3 DNA: TGTGCCAGCACCCCTAGCGATACTAGCACAGATACG.

Points on this clone: Read coverage stops 3 residues before the CDR3 terminus; the germline J gene supplies the remainder. The rearrangement links TRBV5-1 to TRBJ1-2, with D maybe TRBD1 (6 bases). This CDR3 region has 16 residues. Germline assignment: CDR1 SGHRS and CDR2 YFSETQ. The germline V and J ends were trimmed by 4 bases and 7 bases, with 23 bases remaining between them. The CDR3 loop reads CASSARTDQDPTGYTF. Partial CDR3 DNA: TGCGCCAGCAGCGCGCGGACAGATCAGGACCCGACTGGC.